The T cell receptor beta chain described here comes from a study of T cells in Graves' hyperthyroidism and ophthalmopathy. Across the whole study: At initial diagnosis, before any treatment had begun, peripheral blood was obtained.

This clonotype showed up many times. Its antigen is undetermined. Based on clinical symptoms, serum thyroxine and TRAb, thyroid ultrasound and orbital computed tomography, diagnoses were reached. General study results and limits: Also found in blood were most expanded thyroid clonotypes above 0.001. Ophthalmopathy was distinguished from stable hyperthyroidism by 13 V-J signatures.

Template material for amplifying TCR beta CDR3 regions consisted of RNA transcripts. The TCR CDR3 was amplified in a first-round RT-PCR using the HTBI primer set. TCRdb passed the multiplex PCR reads through MiXCR, listing each CDR3 protein once. Among approximately 420,000 distinct CDR3 sequences listed, 15% were seen once. The sample consisted of blood. This clonotype was sampled from a woman in her twenties or thirties with Graves' hyperthyroidism.

Here the CDR3 reads CASSFGVAGAEETQYF. As DNA, the CDR3 is TGCGCCAGCAGCTTTGGTGTAGCGGGAGCGGAGGAGACCCAGTACTTC. The J gene is TRBJ2-5, the V gene TRBV5-1, with TRBD2 identical over 9 bases. The V gene end was trimmed by 2 bases and the J gene end by 5 bases; junction bases not matched to a gene: 10. This CDR3 region has 16 residues. Per germline, CDR1 SGHRS and CDR2 YFSETQ.